This TCR beta chain derives from a study of blood T cell repertoires in COVID-19. Libraries were prepared by immunoSEQ multiplex PCR; TCRdb keeps only in-frame clonotypes and omits some of them. The sample consists of some 220,000 clones, approximately 85% of them appearing once. CDR3 size: 14 residues. CDR1 MNHEY and CDR2 SVGAGI come from the germline V gene. Trimming pared 7 bases from V and 3 bases from J, leaving 13 bases between. This TCR was recovered from a woman in her 70s with COVID-19, enrolled during active disease. J is TRBJ2-1 and V is TRBV6-5; D is possibly TRBD2 (5 bases). The sample consisted of peripheral blood. The CDR3 coding sequence is TGTGCCAGCACGCCTAGCCGGAGCTACAATGAGCAGTTCTTC. Translation: CASTPSRSYNEQFF.